The present TCR beta chain was sequenced within a study of beta chain features in type 1 diabetes (dated by TCRdb to 2017 to 2018). Turning to the overall study: Mean age, gender distribution, total cell number and subset yield were not different between patients and healthy donors. A total of over 90,000,000 sorted cells were examined across all samples, and a strong correlation was observed between cell number per subset and RNA yield. The study compared the TCRB repertoires of sorted circulating CD4+ T cell subsets in recently diagnosed type 1 diabetes patients with those in matched healthy donors. Regulatory and stem cell-like memory subsets were isolated from only 8 patients and about eight healthy donors, whereas naive and central memory subsets came from all 28 donors. What the work shows at the level of the full study, not this receptor alone: Sequencing cDNA rather than genomic DNA could over-represent highly expressing activated cells, although activation and CD3 levels did not differ between groups. A moderate but significant shortening of TCRB CDR3 length was observed in type 1 diabetes patients in all four CD4+ subsets. Patients with type 1 diabetes made fewer insertions and deleted more nucleotides at VDJ recombination sites, implying thymic rearrangement abnormalities. PCR may preferentially amplify shorter templates, but because patient and control samples were amplified and corrected together, any resulting skew would affect both groups equally. Because small numbers of individuals were included in the HLA sub-analyses, any influence of HLA type on TCRB rearrangement was left unresolved. Naive, central memory and regulatory TCRB repertoires appeared more similar among patients than among healthy donors.

The entire isolated RNA was reverse transcribed using the High Capacity cDNA Reverse Transcription Kit, and thus expressed TCRB transcripts were sequenced. Deep immunoSEQ sequencing was applied to naive, central memory and regulatory T cell samples, giving an average of roughly 3.6 million total reads per sample. Sorted cells were lysed in RLT buffer and RNA was extracted with DNase-treated RNeasy Micro or Mini kits, depending on cell number. Each cell subset was processed separately to prevent cross-contamination, with patient and healthy donor samples processed together. The immunoSEQ multiplex PCR was used to amplify TCRB sequences from cDNA, generating 87-bp fragments that spanned the CDR3 region. Sequencing of the amplicons was performed on the Illumina HiSeq platform. The published analysis was carried out like this. Synthetic template baselines were used to correct PCR bias computationally, reads within Hamming distance 2 were collapsed, and singletons that could not be merged were discarded. By aligning reads against IMGT, V, D and J genes, CDR3 length, and insertions or deletions at six rearrangement sites were assigned. Within each subset, clonotype counts were normalized to the number of sorted cells before true diversity and Gini coefficients were calculated with the tcR R package. The overlap coefficient, calculated on TCRB nucleotide sequences, was used to quantify repertoire sharing. Entries here come from immuneACCESS through TCRdb and include only in-frame sequences with V and J called. Some clones fail to appear in such tables; in the studies checked, an unresolved V gene covers under half of the shortfall, and the cause of the remainder is unknown. That table furnishes V, J and clone size, whereas the DNA furnished D and trimming. The sample has hundreds of thousands of clones on record, around 13% of them singletons. The ten largest make up 6.7% of the sample.

CDR1 and CDR2 are drawn from the germline V gene: SGHNT, YENEEA. Including the terminal cysteine and phenylalanine, the CDR3 comprises 13 residues. Just CDR3 DNA is preserved here, 39 bases in frame from base 1. Trimming removed 3 bases from V and 8 bases from J; the gene matches leave 1 base unexplained. Regarding this clone: The antigen it binds to is not known. Qualities for individual bases were not recorded, and no much larger clone is one base off.

A single peripheral blood draw of around 0.11 L on average was collected from each donor into heparinised tubes. A BD FACSAria II was used to sort naive, central memory, regulatory and stem cell-like memory CD4+ T cells with a panel that included CD45RO, CCR7, CD25, CD127, CD95 and CD27. Every sorted population had a purity above 95%. PBMCs were isolated right away by Lymphoprep density gradient centrifugation and were stained directly, without culture. Samples were stained and sorted in pairs, with one healthy donor and one patient per experiment, so that batch effects were minimized. The chain links TRBV11-3 with TRBJ1-1, and TRBD1 aligns with 12 junction nucleotides. The specimen sequenced was central memory CD4+ T cells from blood. This clonotype was sampled from a man under 40 in good health. The CDR3 corresponds to CASSLGTGGEAFF. The nucleotide sequence reads TGTGCCAGCAGCTTGGGGACAGGGGGCGAAGCTTTCTTT. The CDR3 plus the reference TRBV11-3 and TRBJ1-1 genes for the other parts give the full variable domain: EAGVVQSPRYKIIEKKQPVAFWCNPISGHNTLYWYLQNLGQGPELLIRYENEEAVDDSQLPKDRFSAERLKGVDSTLKIQPAELGDSAVYLCASSLGTGGEAFFGQGTRLTVV.